The rows below give T cell receptor beta chains drawn from one sample of a study of T-cell reconstitution after alpha-beta-depleted transplantation in children. One entry per CDR3 protein results from TCRdb running MiXCR on the PCR reads. Among around 960,000 distinct CDR3 sequences listed, roughly 29% were seen once. Material: PBMCs, mostly from graft donor cells, obtained 360 days after TCRalphabeta/CD19-depleted stem cell transplant. Receptors were obtained from a boy in the first two years of life who had a stem cell transplant for SCID, so the T cells may come from the graft donor. Both conserved end residues are part of each CDR3. A D gene is named only where the DNA matches it firmly. Clone size is shown for a subset of rows, as once, few, many or a class of expanded clone.

v_gene: TRBV5-1; d_gene: TRBD2; j_gene: TRBJ2-7; abundance: few; CDR3aa: CASSLVLAGGSEQYF; CDR3nt: TGCGCCAGCAGCTTAGTACTAGCGGGGGGAAGCGAGCAGTACTTC
v_gene: TRBV12-3/TRBV12-4; d_gene: TRBD1; j_gene: TRBJ2-1; abundance: few; CDR3aa: CASSLWTGVNEQFF; CDR3nt: TGTGCCAGCAGTTTATGGACAGGGGTTAATGAGCAGTTCTTC
v_gene: TRBV4-1; d_gene: TRBD2; j_gene: TRBJ2-2; abundance: -; CDR3aa: CASSQGGRVNTGELFF; CDR3nt: TGCGCCAGCAGCCAAGGGGGGAGGGTGAACACCGGGGAGCTGTTTTTT
v_gene: TRBV9; d_gene: -; j_gene: TRBJ1-2; abundance: -; CDR3aa: CASSSRAREGGYGYTF; CDR3nt: TGTGCCAGCAGCTCCCGTGCGAGGGAAGGCGGCTATGGCTACACCTTC
v_gene: TRBV6-1; d_gene: -; j_gene: TRBJ1-2; abundance: few; CDR3aa: CASSDVYGRDYGYTF; CDR3nt: TGTGCCAGCAGTGATGTATACGGCAGGGACTATGGCTACACCTTC
v_gene: TRBV9; d_gene: -; j_gene: TRBJ2-1; abundance: few; CDR3aa: CASSVRGRGAEVHNEQFF; CDR3nt: TGTGCCAGCAGCGTAAGGGGCCGGGGTGCTGAGGTCCACAATGAGCAGTTCTTC
v_gene: TRBV6-2/TRBV6-3; d_gene: -; j_gene: TRBJ2-2; abundance: -; CDR3aa: CASRRGPPGENTGELFF; CDR3nt: TGTGCCAGCAGGAGGGGGCCCCCGGGAGAGAACACCGGGGAGCTGTTTTTT
v_gene: TRBV14; d_gene: -; j_gene: TRBJ2-5; abundance: few; CDR3aa: CASSRAGAGVQETQYF; CDR3nt: TGTGCCAGCAGCCGAGCCGGGGCGGGCGTCCAAGAGACCCAGTACTTC
v_gene: TRBV12-3/TRBV12-4; d_gene: -; j_gene: TRBJ1-1; abundance: -; CDR3aa: CASSSSRDGRNTEAFF; CDR3nt: TGTGCCAGCAGTAGTTCCCGGGACGGGAGAAACACTGAAGCTTTCTTT
v_gene: TRBV5-1; d_gene: TRBD1; j_gene: TRBJ2-3; abundance: -; CDR3aa: CASSLNGQGTDTQYF; CDR3nt: TGCGCCAGCAGCTTAAACGGACAGGGCACAGATACGCAGTATTTT
v_gene: TRBV18; d_gene: TRBD1; j_gene: TRBJ1-1; abundance: once; CDR3aa: CASSPRGGQGSNTEAFF; CDR3nt: TGTGCCAGCTCACCACGCGGGGGACAGGGCTCGAACACTGAAGCTTTCTTT
v_gene: TRBV10-3; d_gene: -; j_gene: TRBJ2-3; abundance: few; CDR3aa: CAISEGLHTDTQYF; CDR3nt: TGTGCCATCAGTGAGGGACTTCACACAGATACGCAGTATTTT
v_gene: TRBV11-1; d_gene: -; j_gene: TRBJ2-5; abundance: few; CDR3aa: CASSLAPDRETQYF; CDR3nt: TGTGCCAGCAGCTTAGCCCCGGACAGAGAGACCCAGTACTTC
v_gene: TRBV4-1; d_gene: TRBD2; j_gene: TRBJ2-2; abundance: -; CDR3aa: CASSQETSGPGELFF; CDR3nt: TGCGCCAGCAGCCAAGAAACTAGCGGCCCCGGGGAGCTGTTTTTT
v_gene: TRBV9; d_gene: TRBD2; j_gene: TRBJ2-3; abundance: few; CDR3aa: CASSFTPSGGADTQYF; CDR3nt: TGTGCCAGCAGCTTTACTCCTAGCGGGGGGGCAGATACGCAGTATTTT
v_gene: TRBV9; d_gene: TRBD2; j_gene: TRBJ2-3; abundance: few; CDR3aa: CASSVERLAGLTDTQYF; CDR3nt: TGTGCCAGCAGCGTAGAACGGCTAGCGGGTTTGACAGATACGCAGTATTTT
v_gene: TRBV2; d_gene: TRBD2; j_gene: TRBJ2-3; abundance: once; CDR3aa: CASRLAGGNTDTQYF; CDR3nt: TGTGCCAGCCGACTAGCGGGGGGGAACACAGATACGCAGTATTTT
v_gene: TRBV29-1; d_gene: -; j_gene: TRBJ2-7; abundance: -; CDR3aa: CSVLGTPSYEQYF; CDR3nt: TGCAGCGTTTTAGGGACACCTTCCTACGAGCAGTACTTC
v_gene: TRBV29-1; d_gene: TRBD1; j_gene: TRBJ2-4; abundance: few; CDR3aa: CSATGQVTSVRYF; CDR3nt: TGCAGCGCTACAGGACAGGTGACCAGTGTTAGGTACTTC
v_gene: TRBV12-3/TRBV12-4; d_gene: -; j_gene: TRBJ1-3; abundance: -; CDR3aa: CASSPLGGGNTIYF; CDR3nt: TGTGCCAGCAGTCCCCTGGGGGGGGGAAACACCATATATTTT
v_gene: TRBV28; d_gene: TRBD1; j_gene: TRBJ2-7; abundance: few; CDR3aa: CASSRTGLYQYEQYF; CDR3nt: TGTGCCAGCAGTCGGACAGGGCTTTACCAATACGAGCAGTACTTC
v_gene: TRBV20-1; d_gene: -; j_gene: TRBJ2-3; abundance: -; CDR3aa: CSGQLGTDTQYF; CDR3nt: TGCAGTGGCCAATTGGGCACAGATACGCAGTATTTT
v_gene: TRBV6-1; d_gene: TRBD1; j_gene: TRBJ2-1; abundance: -; CDR3aa: CASTKGPGQGAFNEQFF; CDR3nt: TGTGCCAGCACCAAGGGTCCCGGACAGGGGGCGTTCAATGAGCAGTTCTTC
v_gene: TRBV28; d_gene: TRBD1; j_gene: TRBJ2-1; abundance: -; CDR3aa: CASGQGSYNEQFF; CDR3nt: TGTGCCAGTGGACAGGGGTCTTACAATGAGCAGTTCTTC
v_gene: TRBV5-1; d_gene: -; j_gene: TRBJ2-5; abundance: -; CDR3aa: CASSLQAGDQETQYF; CDR3nt: TGCGCCAGCAGCTTGCAGGCAGGGGATCAAGAGACCCAGTACTTC
v_gene: TRBV20-1; d_gene: TRBD1; j_gene: TRBJ1-4; abundance: -; CDR3aa: CSAIPGTGGATNEKLFF; CDR3nt: TGCAGTGCTATCCCCGGGACAGGGGGGGCAACTAATGAAAAACTGTTTTTT
v_gene: TRBV10-3; d_gene: -; j_gene: TRBJ1-4; abundance: -; CDR3aa: CAISESQTGSKGKLFF; CDR3nt: TGTGCCATCAGTGAGTCCCAGACAGGTTCCAAGGGGAAACTGTTTTTT
v_gene: TRBV12-3/TRBV12-4; d_gene: -; j_gene: TRBJ1-5; abundance: few; CDR3aa: CASSFPDSNQPQHF; CDR3nt: TGTGCCAGCAGTTTCCCCGATAGCAATCAGCCCCAGCATTTT
v_gene: TRBV6-1; d_gene: -; j_gene: TRBJ2-4; abundance: once; CDR3aa: CASSPSAPFSSKNIQYF; CDR3nt: TGTGCCAGCAGCCCCTCTGCACCCTTTTCGAGCAAAAACATTCAGTACTTC
v_gene: TRBV29-1; d_gene: -; j_gene: TRBJ2-7; abundance: -; CDR3aa: CSVVAPLGDEQYF; CDR3nt: TGCAGCGTTGTTGCGCCGCTTGGGGACGAGCAGTACTTC
v_gene: TRBV6-2/TRBV6-3; d_gene: -; j_gene: TRBJ1-5; abundance: -; CDR3aa: CASSYAYDEQPQHF; CDR3nt: TGTGCCAGCAGTTACGCCTACGATGAACAGCCCCAGCATTTT
v_gene: TRBV6-2/TRBV6-3; d_gene: -; j_gene: TRBJ1-1; abundance: -; CDR3aa: CASSERRGKAFF; CDR3nt: TGTGCCAGCAGCGAGAGGAGGGGGAAAGCTTTCTTT
v_gene: TRBV2; d_gene: TRBD1; j_gene: TRBJ1-5; abundance: -; CDR3aa: CASSDRQGADQPQHF; CDR3nt: TGTGCCAGCAGTGATCGACAGGGGGCCGATCAGCCCCAGCATTTT
v_gene: TRBV11-2; d_gene: -; j_gene: TRBJ2-1; abundance: -; CDR3aa: CASRDPSRGLSSYNEQFF; CDR3nt: TGTGCCAGCAGAGATCCCTCTCGGGGGCTCAGCTCCTACAATGAGCAGTTCTTC
v_gene: TRBV7-2; d_gene: -; j_gene: TRBJ2-3; abundance: -; CDR3aa: CASSQRGTHATDTQYF; CDR3nt: TGTGCCAGCAGCCAAAGAGGGACTCATGCCACAGATACGCAGTATTTT
v_gene: TRBV4-2; d_gene: -; j_gene: TRBJ2-5; abundance: -; CDR3aa: CASSQDFQQGETQYF; CDR3nt: TGTGCCAGCAGCCAAGATTTCCAGCAGGGAGAGACCCAGTACTTC
v_gene: TRBV27; d_gene: TRBD1; j_gene: TRBJ2-7; abundance: few; CDR3aa: CASSPGTGHYEQYF; CDR3nt: TGTGCCAGCAGTCCCGGGACAGGGCACTACGAGCAGTACTTC
v_gene: TRBV11-2; d_gene: -; j_gene: TRBJ2-6; abundance: -; CDR3aa: CASSLVIRPSGANVLTF; CDR3nt: TGTGCCAGCAGCTTAGTCATCCGCCCCTCTGGGGCCAACGTCCTGACTTTC
v_gene: TRBV20-1; d_gene: -; j_gene: TRBJ2-3; abundance: -; CDR3aa: CSARDMRGGPDTQYF; CDR3nt: TGCAGTGCTAGAGATATGAGGGGGGGCCCCGATACGCAGTATTTT
v_gene: TRBV29-1; d_gene: TRBD1; j_gene: TRBJ1-3; abundance: -; CDR3aa: CSVMGTGTDTIYF; CDR3nt: TGCAGCGTCATGGGGACAGGGACGGACACCATATATTTT
v_gene: TRBV2; d_gene: -; j_gene: TRBJ1-3; abundance: -; CDR3aa: CASSDQNRYSGNTIYF; CDR3nt: TGTGCCAGCAGTGACCAGAACCGATACTCTGGAAACACCATATATTTT
v_gene: TRBV29-1; d_gene: -; j_gene: TRBJ2-7; abundance: few; CDR3aa: CSAGERRGLYEQYF; CDR3nt: TGCAGCGCCGGAGAAAGACGGGGCCTTTACGAGCAGTACTTC
v_gene: TRBV9; d_gene: -; j_gene: TRBJ2-1; abundance: -; CDR3aa: CASSVNQGIYNEQFF; CDR3nt: TGTGCCAGCAGCGTAAACCAGGGAATTTACAATGAGCAGTTCTTC
v_gene: TRBV7-9; d_gene: -; j_gene: TRBJ2-2; abundance: -; CDR3aa: CASSTSTLRNTGELFF; CDR3nt: TGTGCCAGCAGCACCTCGACACTTCGGAACACCGGGGAGCTGTTTTTT
v_gene: TRBV12-3/TRBV12-4; d_gene: -; j_gene: TRBJ2-3; abundance: few; CDR3aa: CASSLDEPDTQYF; CDR3nt: TGTGCCAGCAGTTTGGACGAGCCAGATACGCAGTATTTT
v_gene: TRBV4-1; d_gene: TRBD1; j_gene: TRBJ2-2; abundance: -; CDR3aa: CASSHSSRGTGELFF; CDR3nt: TGCGCCAGCAGCCACTCATCCAGGGGGACCGGGGAGCTGTTTTTT
v_gene: TRBV5-1; d_gene: -; j_gene: TRBJ2-1; abundance: once; CDR3aa: CASSKDPMMFASSYNEQFF; CDR3nt: TGCGCCAGCAGCAAGGACCCAATGATGTTTGCAAGCTCCTACAATGAGCAGTTCTTC
v_gene: TRBV12-3/TRBV12-4; d_gene: -; j_gene: TRBJ1-4; abundance: -; CDR3aa: CAITTVGGRKLFF; CDR3nt: TGTGCCATCACGACAGTGGGGGGTAGAAAACTGTTTTTT
v_gene: TRBV5-6; d_gene: TRBD1; j_gene: TRBJ1-2; abundance: -; CDR3aa: CASSSDRTYGYTF; CDR3nt: TGTGCCAGCAGTTCGGACAGGACCTATGGCTACACCTTC
v_gene: TRBV5-1; d_gene: TRBD1; j_gene: TRBJ2-5; abundance: many; CDR3aa: CASSLDGTGATGYF; CDR3nt: TGCGCCAGCAGCTTGGACGGGACAGGGGCCACGGGGTACTTC
v_gene: TRBV12-3/TRBV12-4; d_gene: -; j_gene: TRBJ1-2; abundance: -; CDR3aa: CASRKTGINYGYTF; CDR3nt: TGTGCCAGCCGCAAAACAGGGATCAACTATGGCTACACCTTC
v_gene: TRBV20-1; d_gene: TRBD2; j_gene: TRBJ2-3; abundance: once; CDR3aa: CSASLASGGAYGTDTQYF; CDR3nt: TGCAGTGCTAGTTTGGCTAGCGGGGGGGCATATGGCACAGATACGCAGTATTTT